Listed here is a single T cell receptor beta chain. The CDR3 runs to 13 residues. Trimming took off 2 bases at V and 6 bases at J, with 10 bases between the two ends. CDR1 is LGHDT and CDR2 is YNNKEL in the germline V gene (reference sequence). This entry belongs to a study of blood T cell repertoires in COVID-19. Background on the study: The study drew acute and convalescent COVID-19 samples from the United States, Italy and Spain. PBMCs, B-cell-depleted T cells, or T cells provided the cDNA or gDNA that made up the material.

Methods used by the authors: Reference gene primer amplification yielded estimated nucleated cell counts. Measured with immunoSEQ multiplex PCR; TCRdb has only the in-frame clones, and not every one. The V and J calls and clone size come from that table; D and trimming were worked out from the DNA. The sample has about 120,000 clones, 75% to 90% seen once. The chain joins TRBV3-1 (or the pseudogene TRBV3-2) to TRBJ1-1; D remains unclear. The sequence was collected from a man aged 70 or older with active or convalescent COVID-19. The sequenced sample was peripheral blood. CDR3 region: CASSQSRTSEAFF. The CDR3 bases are TGTGCCAGCAGCCAATCGAGAACTTCTGAAGCTTTCTTT.